The rows below give T cell receptor beta chains drawn from one sample of a study of control samples from healthy donors and cancer patients. Assay used: immunoSEQ multiplex PCR; TCRdb lists only in-frame clones, some missing. Among around 94,000 clones, about 86% were seen once, and the ten largest hold over 1%. Sequenced input: blood. The receptors derive from a woman aged 50 to 60 in good health. The conserved cysteine and the conserved F or W are not part of the CDR3 here.

J gene	V gene	CDR3 protein
TRBJ2-2	TRBV14	ASSKLRDAGELF
TRBJ2-1	TRBV4-3	ASSPGRVNEQF
TRBJ2-2	TRBV6-5	ASRSAVGTGELF
TRBJ1-5	TRBV19	ASSVSTGMGQPQH
TRBJ2-1	TRBV19	ASSAWTSGRVNEQF
TRBJ2-5	TRBV18	ASSPPSQETQY
TRBJ2-1	TRBV21-1	ASRGGRNNEQF
TRBJ2-7	TRBV19	ASSRLGTGAFSYEQY
TRBJ1-6	TRBV18	ASSRDRANSPLH
TRBJ2-3	TRBV9	ASSALTGQGTDTQY
TRBJ2-7	TRBV2	ATQPEITYEQY
TRBJ2-1	TRBV18	ASSLAQRNNEQF
TRBJ1-5	TRBV7-6	ASTLAGGLNQPQH
TRBJ2-2	TRBV11-3	ASSPRAGGVFTGARGAEF
TRBJ1-6	TRBV4-3	ASSQVATAQFSPLH